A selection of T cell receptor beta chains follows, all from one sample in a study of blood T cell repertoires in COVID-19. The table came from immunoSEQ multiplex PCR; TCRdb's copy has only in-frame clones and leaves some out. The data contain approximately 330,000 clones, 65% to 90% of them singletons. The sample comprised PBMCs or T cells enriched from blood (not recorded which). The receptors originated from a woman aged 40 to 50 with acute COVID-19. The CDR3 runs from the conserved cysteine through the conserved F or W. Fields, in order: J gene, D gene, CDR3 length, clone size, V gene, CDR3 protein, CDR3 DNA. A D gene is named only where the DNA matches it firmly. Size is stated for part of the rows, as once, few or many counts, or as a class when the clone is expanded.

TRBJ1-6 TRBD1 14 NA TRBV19 CASRGDRGKSPLHF TGTGCCAGTAGAGGTGACAGGGGGAAGTCACCCCTCCACTTT
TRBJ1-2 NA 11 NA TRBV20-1 CSAVYNYGYTF TGCAGTGCCGTGTATAACTATGGCTACACCTTC
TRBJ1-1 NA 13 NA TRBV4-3 CASSQDMRTEAFF TGCGCCAGCAGCCAAGATATGAGGACTGAAGCTTTCTTT
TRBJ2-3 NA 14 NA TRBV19 CASSIRSKKDTQYF TGTGCCAGTAGTATCCGGTCCAAAAAAGATACGCAGTATTTT
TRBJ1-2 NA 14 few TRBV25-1 CASSEYNRHYGYTF TGTGCCAGCAGTGAATATAACAGACACTATGGCTACACCTTC
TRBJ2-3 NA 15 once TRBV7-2 CASSYLTSVPDTQYF TGTGCCAGCAGCTACTTGACATCAGTCCCAGATACGCAGTATTTT
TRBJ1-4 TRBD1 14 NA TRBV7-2 CASSSGTGAEKLFF TGTGCCAGCAGCTCCGGGACAGGGGCTGAAAAACTGTTTTTT
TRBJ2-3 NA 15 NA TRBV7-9 CASSLRAPPTDTQYF TGTGCCAGCAGCTTGCGGGCCCCCCCCACAGATACGCAGTATTTT
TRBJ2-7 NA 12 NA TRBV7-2 CASSLAYYEQYF TGTGCCAGCAGCTTAGCTTACTACGAGCAGTACTTC
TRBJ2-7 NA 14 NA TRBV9 CASSRVGSSYEQYF TGTGCCAGCAGCAGAGTGGGGAGCTCCTACGAGCAGTACTTC
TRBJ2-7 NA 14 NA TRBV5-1 CASSFDGELYEQYF TGCGCCAGCAGCTTCGATGGGGAGCTGTACGAGCAGTACTTC
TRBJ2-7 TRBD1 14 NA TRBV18 CASSAGTVKYEQYF TGTGCCAGCTCAGCCGGGACAGTGAAGTACGAGCAGTACTTC
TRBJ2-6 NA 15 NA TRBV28 CASTVPGVGANVLTF TGTGCCAGCACCGTACCGGGAGTTGGGGCCAACGTCCTGACTTTC
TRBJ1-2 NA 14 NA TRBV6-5 CASSYSVPGTGYTF TGTGCCAGCAGTTACTCCGTACCGGGAACGGGCTACACCTTC
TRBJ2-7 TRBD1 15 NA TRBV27 CASKYDRATSYEQYF TGTGCCAGCAAGTATGACAGGGCGACATCCTACGAGCAGTACTTC
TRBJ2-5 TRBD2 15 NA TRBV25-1 CASSESTSGRVSQYF TGTGCCAGCAGTGAATCGACTAGCGGGAGAGTCAGTCAGTACTTC
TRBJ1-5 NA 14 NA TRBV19 CATARREFNQPQHF TGTGCCACCGCGCGGAGGGAGTTTAATCAGCCCCAGCATTTT
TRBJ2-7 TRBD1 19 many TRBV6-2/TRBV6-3 CASSFRPLTGGHKSYEQYF TGTGCCAGCAGTTTCCGTCCCTTGACAGGGGGCCATAAATCCTACGAGCAGTACTTC
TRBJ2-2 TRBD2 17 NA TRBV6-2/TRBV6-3 CASSYALAGDFTGELFF TGTGCCAGCAGTTACGCGCTAGCGGGAGATTTTACCGGGGAGCTGTTTTTT
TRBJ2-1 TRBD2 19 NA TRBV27 CASSLGLAGGPLTYNEQFF TGTGCCAGCAGTTTAGGACTAGCGGGAGGGCCGCTGACCTACAATGAGCAGTTCTTC